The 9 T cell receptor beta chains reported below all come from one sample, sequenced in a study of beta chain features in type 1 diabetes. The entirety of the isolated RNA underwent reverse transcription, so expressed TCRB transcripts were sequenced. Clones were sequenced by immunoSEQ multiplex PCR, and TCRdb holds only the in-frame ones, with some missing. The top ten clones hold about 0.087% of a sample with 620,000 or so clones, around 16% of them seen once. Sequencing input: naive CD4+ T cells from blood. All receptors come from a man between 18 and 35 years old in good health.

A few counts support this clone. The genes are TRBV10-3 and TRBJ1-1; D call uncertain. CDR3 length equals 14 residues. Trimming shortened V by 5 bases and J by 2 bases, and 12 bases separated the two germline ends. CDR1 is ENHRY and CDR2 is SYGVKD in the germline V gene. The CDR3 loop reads CAISPARGNTEAFF. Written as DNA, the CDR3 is TGTGCCATCAGTCCCGCTCGGGGTAACACTGAAGCTTTCTTT.

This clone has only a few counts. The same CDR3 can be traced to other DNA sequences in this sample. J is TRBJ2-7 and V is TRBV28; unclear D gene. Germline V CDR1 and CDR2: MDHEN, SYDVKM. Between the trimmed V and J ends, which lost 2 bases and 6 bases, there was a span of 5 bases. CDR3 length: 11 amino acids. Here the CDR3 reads CASSLRSEQYF. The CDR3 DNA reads TGTGCCAGCAGTTTACGGTCCGAGCAGTACTTC. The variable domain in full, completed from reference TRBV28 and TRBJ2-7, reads DVKVTQSSRYLVKRTGEKVFLECVQDMDHENMFWYRQDPGLGLRLIYFSYDVKMKEKGDIPEGYSVSREKKERFSLILESASTNQTSMYLCASSLRSEQYFGPGTRLTVT.

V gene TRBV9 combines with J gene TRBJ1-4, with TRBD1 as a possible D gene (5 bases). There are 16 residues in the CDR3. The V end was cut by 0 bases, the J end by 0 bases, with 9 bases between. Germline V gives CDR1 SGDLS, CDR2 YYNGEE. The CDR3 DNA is TGTGCCAGCAGCGTAGGTCCAGGGACAACTAATGAAAAACTGTTTTTT. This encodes CASSVGPGTTNEKLFF.

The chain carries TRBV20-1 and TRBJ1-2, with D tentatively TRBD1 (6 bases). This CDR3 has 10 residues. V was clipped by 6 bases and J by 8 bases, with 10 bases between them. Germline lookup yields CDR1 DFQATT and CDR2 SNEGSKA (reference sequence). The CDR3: CSAWDNGYTF. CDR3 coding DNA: TGCAGTGCCTGGGACAACGGCTACACCTTC.

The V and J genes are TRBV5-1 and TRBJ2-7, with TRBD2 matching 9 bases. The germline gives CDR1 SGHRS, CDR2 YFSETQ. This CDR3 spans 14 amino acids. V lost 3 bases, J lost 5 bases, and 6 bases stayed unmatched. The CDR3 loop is CASSSGGTSNEQYF. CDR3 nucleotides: TGCGCCAGCAGCTCGGGAGGGACTAGCAACGAGCAGTACTTC.

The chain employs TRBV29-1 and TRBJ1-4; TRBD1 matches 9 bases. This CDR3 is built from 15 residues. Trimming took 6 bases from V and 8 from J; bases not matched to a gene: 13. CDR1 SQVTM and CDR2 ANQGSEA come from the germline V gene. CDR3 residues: CSVQTTGQGIEKLFF. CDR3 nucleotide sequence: TGCAGCGTGCAGACTACGGGACAGGGCATAGAAAAACTGTTTTTT.

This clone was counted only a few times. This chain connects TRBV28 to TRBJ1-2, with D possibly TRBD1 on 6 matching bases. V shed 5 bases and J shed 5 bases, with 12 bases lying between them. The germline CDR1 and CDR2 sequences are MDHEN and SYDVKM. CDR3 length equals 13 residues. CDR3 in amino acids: CASSTGTPYGYTF. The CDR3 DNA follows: TGTGCCAGCAGTACCGGGACACCTTATGGCTACACCTTC.

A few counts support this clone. The CDR3 sequence is CASSPLRGAGREAEFF. CDR3 bases: TGTGCCAGTAGCCCGCTTCGGGGGGCGGGTCGCGAGGCGGAGTTCTTC. This chain links TRBV19 with TRBJ2-1; D possibly corresponds to TRBD2 (7 bases). V lost 6 bases and J lost 14, with 29 bases in between. The CDR3 covers 16 residues. Per germline, CDR1 LNHDA and CDR2 SQIVND (reference sequence).

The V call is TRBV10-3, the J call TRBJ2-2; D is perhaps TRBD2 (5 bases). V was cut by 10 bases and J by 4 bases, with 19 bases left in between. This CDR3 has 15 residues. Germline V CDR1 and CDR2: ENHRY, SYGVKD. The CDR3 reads CASGSRSSATGELFF. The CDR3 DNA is TGTGCCAGCGGGTCGAGGAGCTCGGCCACCGGGGAGCTGTTTTTT.